The 10 T cell receptor beta chains given below trace back to one sample, sequenced in a study of shared clonotypes between healthy human individuals. TCRdb keeps only in-frame clones here, not all; method: immunoSEQ multiplex PCR. Here the sample spans over a million clones, under 80% being singletons. The sequenced material came from memory CD4+ T cells sorted from blood. Subset defined: CD45RA-negative fraction. The receptors were sampled from a man between 18 and 35 years old in good health.

This sequence joins TRBV11-2 and TRBJ2-3; perhaps TRBD2 as D (5 bases). The CDR3 extends over 11 amino acids. Trimming shortened V by 6 bases and J by 8 bases, and 9 bases separated the two germline ends. The germline CDR1 and CDR2 sequences are SGHAT and FQNNGV. The CDR3 protein is CASRVGVTQYF. DNA for the CDR3: TGTGCCAGCAGAGTCGGGGTTACGCAGTATTTT.

This rearrangement joins TRBV28 to TRBJ2-3, with 8 bases aligning to TRBD2. Germline CDR1 and CDR2: MDHEN and SYDVKM. The CDR3 consists of 16 residues. The V and J ends lost 6 bases and 3 bases, in that order; junction bases with no gene match: 11. The CDR3 sequence: CASSQSLAGRTDTQYF. The DNA of the CDR3 is TGTGCCAGCAGCCAAAGTCTAGCGGGCCGGACAGATACGCAGTATTTT.

The J gene is TRBJ2-3, the V gene TRBV15; 8 bases are shared with TRBD2. The CDR3 covers 16 residues. Germline V lookup: CDR1 LNHNV, CDR2 YYDKDF (reference sequence). The junction had 5 bases not matched to a gene; V was cut back by 3 bases and J by 0 bases. The CDR3 spells CATSSGKRGSTDTQYF. DNA for the CDR3: TGTGCCACCAGCAGTGGTAAGCGGGGGAGCACAGATACGCAGTATTTT.

V and J are TRBV19 and TRBJ2-2, with TRBD2 as a possible D gene (6 bases). The CDR3 covers 12 residues. Germline CDR1 LNHDA, CDR2 SQIVND (reference sequence). The V and J ends lost 11 bases and 7 bases respectively, with 14 bases between them. Here the CDR3 reads CASSRGFGELFF. Written as DNA, the CDR3 is TGTGCCTCAAGTCGGGGGTTCGGGGAGCTGTTTTTT.

The chain has TRBV2 and TRBJ1-5; D is unclear. The CDR3 totals 14 residues. From germline, CDR1 is SNHLY and CDR2 FYNNEI. V lost 7 bases, J lost 2 bases, and 12 bases lay in between. The CDR3 here is CASIRDLGNQPQHF. DNA of the CDR3: TGTGCCAGCATCCGGGATCTCGGCAATCAGCCCCAGCATTTT. The whole variable domain, remainder taken from reference TRBV2 and TRBJ1-5, is EPEVTQTPSHQVTQMGQEVILRCVPISNHLYFYWYRQILGQKVEFLVSFYNNEISEKSEIFDDQFSVERPDGSNFTLKIRSTKLEDSAMYFCASIRDLGNQPQHFGDGTRLSIL.

This clone was counted only a few times. The rearrangement joins TRBV5-1 to TRBJ2-7, with 11 bases lining up with TRBD1. The CDR3 covers 16 residues. In germline, CDR1 is SGHRS, CDR2 YFSETQ. V shed 0 bases and J 5 bases; nucleotides not matched to a gene: 7. CDR3 bases: TGCGCCAGCAGCTTGGACGGGACAGGGGGACCCAACGAGCAGTACTTC. It codes for CASSLDGTGGPNEQYF.

The rearrangement joins TRBV5-1 to TRBJ2-1, with TRBD2 matching 11 bases. Trimming removed 4 bases from V and 7 bases from J; junction bases left unmatched: 10. The CDR3 sequence is 16 residues long. Germline V gene lookup returns CDR1 SGHRS and CDR2 YFSETQ. CDR3 residues: CASSLSGLAGSNEQFF. Here the CDR3 DNA reads TGCGCCAGCAGCCTATCCGGACTAGCGGGCTCTAATGAGCAGTTCTTC.

With respect to this clone: The same CDR3 also results from other DNA sequences found in this sample. The rearrangement links TRBV6-5 to TRBJ2-2; the D call may be TRBD1 or TRBD2 (5 bases each). The germline gives CDR1 MNHEY, CDR2 SVGAGI. V was cut by 6 bases and J by 1 base, with 12 bases left in between. The CDR3 is 15 amino acids. The CDR3, as DNA: TGTGCCAGCAGCCCTGGGACGGTGAACACCGGGGAGCTGTTTTTT. Translated, it gives CASSPGTVNTGELFF.

The chain combines TRBV5-1 with TRBJ1-2; D may be TRBD1 (5 bases). The CDR3 consists of 16 residues. The germline CDR1 and CDR2 sequences are SGHRS and YFSETQ. V gave up 0 bases and J gave up 4 bases, with 16 bases separating them. The CDR3 coding sequence is TGCGCCAGCAGCTTGGGTTACTCGGCAGGGACCTATGGCTACACCTTC. It is translated as CASSLGYSAGTYGYTF.

The rearrangement uses TRBV30 and TRBJ2-7; 7 bases are a match to TRBD2. The length of the CDR3 is 14 residues. CDR1 is GTSNPN, CDR2 SVGIG, per germline (reference sequence). The J segment lost 2 bases and the V segment lost 1 base, leaving 5 bases of the junction unmatched. The CDR3 coding sequence is TGTGCCTGGAGTGAACTGCTAGCGGCCTACGAGCAGTACTTC. Its protein product is CAWSELLAAYEQYF.